Listed below are T cell receptor beta chains from one sample, sequenced in a study of OX40 agonist ivuxolimab in advanced cancers. Profiled with immunoSEQ multiplex PCR; TCRdb holds only in-frame clones, not every one. Among roughly 13,000 clones listed, around 90% were seen once. Sample: CD4+ or CD8+ T cells sorted from blood, taken in a trial of the OX40 agonist ivuxolimab. The receptor source for this set is an adult with an advanced solid tumor such as melanoma, head and neck, liver or kidney cancer. The CDR3 runs from the conserved cysteine through the conserved F or W. A D gene is named only where the DNA matches it firmly. A row's size may be missing; if present it is once, few, many or a size class.

J | size | V | D | CDR3 | DNA
TRBJ2-2 | few | TRBV5-6 | NA | CASSPTKQRRPAGELFF | TGTGCCAGCAGCCCCACGAAACAGAGACGCCCCGCCGGGGAGCTGTTTTTT
TRBJ1-3 | few | TRBV15 | NA | CATSSRFGNTIYF | TGTGCCACCAGCAGCAGATTCGGAAACACCATATATTTT
TRBJ2-1 | few | TRBV7-3 | TRBD2 | CASSPIAGGHNEQFF | TGTGCCAGCAGCCCAATAGCGGGGGGGCACAATGAGCAGTTCTTC
TRBJ2-7 | NA | TRBV30 | NA | CAWNGAGEEQYF | TGTGCCTGGAACGGCGCAGGGGAAGAGCAGTACTTC
TRBJ1-3 | NA | TRBV15 | TRBD1 | CATGADRGLGNTIYF | TGTGCCACCGGTGCCGACAGGGGCCTTGGAAACACCATATATTTT
TRBJ2-5 | NA | TRBV7-3 | NA | CASSPRAGETQYF | TGTGCCAGCAGCCCCCGGGCGGGGGAGACCCAGTACTTC
TRBJ1-1 | once | TRBV7-3 | NA | CASGSGYGTEAFF | TGTGCCAGCGGATCAGGGTATGGGACTGAAGCTTTCTTT
TRBJ1-1 | NA | TRBV5-1 | TRBD1 | CASSLNRGTEAFF | TGCGCCAGCAGCCTGAACAGGGGAACTGAAGCTTTCTTT
TRBJ2-3 | NA | TRBV7-8 | NA | CASSLGGGSDTQYF | TGTGCCAGCAGCTTGGGCGGGGGCTCAGATACGCAGTATTTT
TRBJ2-1 | NA | TRBV7-6 | NA | CASSLAEVQFF | TGTGCCAGCAGCTTAGCTGAGGTACAGTTCTTC
TRBJ2-1 | NA | TRBV4-3 | NA | CASSQGNKGMAHNEQFF | TGCGCCAGCAGCCAAGGGAATAAGGGGATGGCCCACAATGAGCAGTTCTTC
TRBJ2-1 | NA | TRBV13 | NA | CASSLGRSRDEQFF | TGTGCCAGCAGCTTAGGCCGGAGCAGGGATGAGCAGTTCTTC
TRBJ2-1 | NA | TRBV27 | NA | CASSGNEQFF | TGTGCCAGCAGTGGGAATGAGCAGTTCTTC
TRBJ1-1 | NA | TRBV7-9 | NA | CASSPTQPNTEAFF | TGTGCCAGCAGCCCGACCCAGCCGAACACTGAAGCTTTCTTT
TRBJ1-1 | NA | TRBV27 | NA | CASSFRHRNTEAFF | TGTGCCAGCAGTTTTAGGCATAGAAACACTGAAGCTTTCTTT
TRBJ2-1 | NA | TRBV4-1 | TRBD2 | CASSQSLTSGNVKGKFF | TGCGCCAGCAGCCAATCCTTGACTAGCGGGAATGTGAAAGGGAAGTTCTTC
TRBJ2-7 | NA | TRBV1 | NA | CTSSRGRARYEQYF | TGCACCAGCAGCCGCGGGCGGGCTCGCTACGAGCAGTACTTC
TRBJ2-1 | few | TRBV9 | TRBD2 | CASSVSGGANEQFF | TGTGCCAGCAGCGTTAGCGGGGGGGCGAATGAGCAGTTCTTC
TRBJ1-3 | NA | TRBV19 | NA | CAGQSSGNTIYF | TGTGCCGGCCAGAGCTCTGGAAACACCATATATTTT
TRBJ2-7 | NA | TRBV5-4 | NA | CASSSDKSGPYEQYF | TGTGCCAGCAGTTCCGACAAATCGGGCCCCTACGAGCAGTACTTC
TRBJ1-5 | NA | TRBV7-8 | NA | CASSPVTTTNQPQHF | TGTGCCAGCAGCCCCGTCACAACCACCAACCAGCCCCAGCATTTT
TRBJ2-1 | NA | TRBV5-1 | NA | CASSLEGFPYNEQFF | TGCGCCAGCAGCTTGGAGGGTTTCCCCTACAATGAGCAGTTCTTC
TRBJ1-2 | NA | TRBV4-2 | NA | CASRSTGHYGYTF | TGTGCCAGCAGATCGACAGGCCACTATGGCTACACCTTC
TRBJ2-2 | NA | TRBV27 | NA | CASSLFSGNTGELFF | TGTGCCAGCAGTTTATTTAGCGGGAACACCGGGGAGCTGTTTTTT
TRBJ2-7 | NA | TRBV27 | NA | CASSLTPQGEQYF | TGTGCCAGCAGTTTGACACCTCAGGGCGAGCAGTACTTC
TRBJ2-1 | NA | TRBV9 | TRBD2 | CASSTPLREGHSYNEQFF | TGTGCCAGCAGCACCCCCTTGAGGGAGGGCCACTCCTACAATGAGCAGTTCTTC
TRBJ1-1 | NA | TRBV6-5 | TRBD1 | CASRTGQVWTEAFF | TGTGCCAGCAGGACAGGGCAGGTGTGGACTGAAGCTTTCTTT